The 19 T cell receptor beta chains in this list originate from one sample, sequenced in a study of T cell repertoires in urothelial bladder cancer. Measured with immunoSEQ multiplex PCR; TCRdb has only the in-frame clones, and not every one. This table holds about 360 clones, 55% to 80% found once. Sample: tumor-infiltrating cells from bladder cancer. The origin of the receptors is a human donor with urothelial carcinoma.

This clone was observed a handful of times. The rearrangement uses TRBV7-9 and TRBJ2-7, with 7 bases that match TRBD1. Trimming cost V 3 bases and J 5 bases; bases outside gene matches: 4. This CDR3 is built from 13 residues. Germline V lookup: CDR1 SEHNR, CDR2 FQNEAQ (reference sequence). This chain's CDR3 is CASSFGTANEQYF. CDR3 DNA sequence: TGTGCCAGCAGCTTCGGGACAGCCAACGAGCAGTACTTC. Full variable domain (missing parts from reference TRBV7-9 and TRBJ2-7): DTGVSQNPRHKITKRGQNVTFRCDPISEHNRLYWYRQTLGQGPEFLTYFQNEAQLEKSRLLSDRFSAERPKGSFSTLEIQRTEQGDSAMYLCASSFGTANEQYFGPGTRLTVT.

This clone was detected once. V and J are TRBV7-8 and TRBJ2-6; D is unclear. The CDR3 consists of 15 residues. The germline V gene has CDR1 SGHVS and CDR2 FQNEAQ. Trimming took off 1 base at V and 2 bases at J, with 6 bases between the two ends. This chain's CDR3 is CASSLEVTGANVLTF. In nucleotides, the CDR3 is TGTGCCAGCAGCTTAGAGGTGACTGGGGCCAACGTCCTGACTTTC. The full variable domain, with the rest looked up from reference TRBV7-8 and TRBJ2-6, is GAGVSQSPRYKVAKRGQDVALRCDPISGHVSLFWYQQALGQGPEFLTYFQNEAQLDKSGLPSDRFFAERPEGSVSTLKIQRTQQEDSAVYLCASSLEVTGANVLTFGAGSRLTVL.

This rearrangement joins TRBV27 to TRBJ2-3; D tentatively fits TRBD1 or TRBD2 (5 bases each). The V end was cut by 7 bases, the J end by 3 bases, with 14 bases between. The germline V gene has CDR1 MNHEY and CDR2 SMNVEV (reference sequence). CDR3 length equals 14 residues. The CDR3 region has the DNA TGTGCCAGCACCCAGGGACGGGTAACAGATACGCAGTATTTT. Amino acid sequence: CASTQGRVTDTQYF.

This clone appeared a few times. V gene TRBV7-9 combines with J gene TRBJ2-6; perhaps TRBD1 as D (5 bases). The V gene's germline CDR1 is SEHNR and CDR2 FQNEAQ (reference sequence). The CDR3 length is 17 residues. The germline V and J ends were trimmed by 1 base and 0 bases, with 10 bases remaining between them. CDR3: CASSLGQPYSGANVLTF. Here the CDR3 DNA reads TGTGCCAGCAGCTTAGGACAGCCTTACTCTGGGGCCAACGTCCTGACTTTC. Together with reference TRBV7-9 and TRBJ2-6, the CDR3 gives the full variable domain: DTGVSQNPRHKITKRGQNVTFRCDPISEHNRLYWYRQTLGQGPEFLTYFQNEAQLEKSRLLSDRFSAERPKGSFSTLEIQRTEQGDSAMYLCASSLGQPYSGANVLTFGAGSRLTVL.

This chain connects TRBV5-5 to TRBJ2-2; 7 bases are a match to TRBD2. The V gene end was trimmed by 2 bases and the J gene end by 4 bases; junction bases not matched to a gene: 8. The CDR3 contains 16 residues. Germline-derived CDR1 and CDR2 are SGHKS and YYEKEE (reference sequence). CDR3 sequence reads: CASSFTSAPGTGELFF. The CDR3 region has the DNA TGTGCCAGCAGCTTTACTAGCGCCCCGGGCACCGGGGAGCTGTTTTTT.

V is TRBV9 and J is TRBJ1-4; TRBD1 agrees at 8 bases. Trimming cost V 0 bases and J 5 bases; bases outside gene matches: 3. CDR1 is SGDLS and CDR2 is YYNGEE in the germline V gene. This CDR3 spans 15 amino acids. The CDR3 DNA is TGTGCCAGCAGCGTAGGGCACAGGGGGAATGAAAAACTGTTTTTT. Its protein is CASSVGHRGNEKLFF.

This clone was recorded only once. The chain links TRBV29-1 to TRBJ1-2, with 9 bases aligning to TRBD1. CDR3 length: 12 residues. Germline V gene lookup returns CDR1 SQVTM and CDR2 ANQGSEA. Unmatched junction bases numbered 7, after V lost 6 bases and J lost 8 bases. CDR3 DNA sequence: TGCAGCGTAGTACAGGGGGCGCGGGGCTACACCTTC. Encoded protein: CSVVQGARGYTF.

The V call is TRBV19, the J call TRBJ2-3, with a tentative D call TRBD1 (6 bases). The CDR3 has 13 residues. The V gene's germline CDR1 is LNHDA and CDR2 SQIVND (reference sequence). V dropped 6 bases and J dropped 2 bases, with 9 bases sitting between them. Here the CDR3 DNA reads TGTGCCAGTAGACAGGGCTCCACAGATACGCAGTATTTT. It specifies CASRQGSTDTQYF.

This chain uses TRBV5-1 with TRBJ1-3; D uncertain. The CDR3 is 13 amino acids. V was pared by 0 bases and J by 0 bases, with 1 base between. The germline V gene encodes CDR1 SGHRS and CDR2 YFSETQ. This CDR3 is CASSLASGNTIYF. The CDR3 DNA reads as TGCGCCAGCAGCTTGGCCTCTGGAAACACCATATATTTT. The variable domain in full, with the rest retrieved from reference TRBV5-1 and TRBJ1-3, is KAGVTQTPRYLIKTRGQQVTLSCSPISGHRSVSWYQQTPGQGLQFLFEYFSETQRNKGNFPGRFSGRQFSNSRSEMNVSTLELGDSALYLCASSLASGNTIYFGEGSWLTVV.

The genes are TRBV7-9 and TRBJ1-1; 7 bases are shared with TRBD1. Per the germline V gene, CDR1 is SEHNR and CDR2 is FQNEAQ (reference sequence). Trimming took 5 bases from V and 1 from J; bases not matched to a gene: 4. This CDR3 spans 14 amino acids. In DNA, the CDR3 is TGTGCCAGCAGCCCCGGGACAGCGAACACTGAAGCTTTCTTT. Protein sequence: CASSPGTANTEAFF.

The gene calls are TRBV4-1 and TRBJ2-5; TRBD1 matches at 11 bases. The CDR3 runs 16 residues. The V and J ends lost 0 bases and 5 bases, in that order; junction bases with no gene match: 5. The germline CDR1 and CDR2 sequences are MGHRA and YSYEKL. The CDR3 nucleotides are TGCGCCAGCAGCCAAGATGGGACAGGGGGTATGGAGACCCAGTACTTC. It codes for CASSQDGTGGMETQYF.

V and J are TRBV6-5 and TRBJ2-3, with TRBD2 identical over 7 bases. The CDR3 runs 14 residues. Trimming cost V 3 bases and J 2 bases; bases outside gene matches: 2. Germline V CDR1 and CDR2: MNHEY, SVGAGI. Here the CDR3 reads CASSYAGVTDTQYF. In DNA, the CDR3 is TGTGCCAGCAGTTATGCGGGGGTCACAGATACGCAGTATTTT.

This clone was seen only once. The chain is built from TRBV5-1 and TRBJ2-5; no firm D call. The V gene lost 5 bases and the J gene lost 4 bases, with 9 bases spanning the gap. The CDR3 length is 12 residues. Germline lookup yields CDR1 SGHRS and CDR2 YFSETQ. CDR3 protein: CASRQRLETQYF. The CDR3 DNA reads TGCGCCAGCAGGCAGAGGCTAGAGACCCAGTACTTC.

The chain couples TRBV6-6 to TRBJ2-1, with D maybe TRBD2 (5 bases). The CDR3 has 12 residues. Germline values: CDR1 MNHNY, CDR2 SVGAGI (reference sequence). V shed 4 bases and J shed 11 bases, with 12 bases lying between them. This CDR3 reads CASSLAGLQQFF. In nucleotides, the CDR3 is TGTGCCAGCAGTTTGGCGGGCCTTCAGCAGTTCTTC.

This clone has only a few counts. The chain uses TRBV4-1 and TRBJ1-1; TRBD1 matches 9 bases. Germline trimming cut 2 bases from V and 5 bases from J; bases unmatched to any gene: 6. The CDR3 spans 15 residues. From germline, CDR1 is MGHRA and CDR2 YSYEKL. The chain's CDR3 is CASSQLDRGKTEAFF. The CDR3 DNA reads TGCGCCAGCAGCCAACTGGACAGGGGCAAGACTGAAGCTTTCTTT.

The chain has TRBV10-1 and TRBJ2-2, with D possibly being TRBD1 (5 bases). This CDR3 has 13 amino acids. Germline V gives CDR1 WNHNN, CDR2 SYGVQD (reference sequence). V lost 3 bases to trimming and J lost 4 bases, with 6 bases between them. The CDR3 coding sequence is TGCGCCAGCAGTGATCAGGGCACCGGGGAGCTGTTTTTT. Translation: CASSDQGTGELFF.

The chain has TRBV6-1 and TRBJ2-7; the D gene is possibly TRBD2 (5 bases). Germline V CDR1 and CDR2: MNHNS, SASEGT. V gave up 3 bases and J gave up 7 bases, with 16 bases separating them. This CDR3 region has 14 residues. CDR3 DNA sequence: TGTGCCAGCAGTGATTCCCTGACGCGGAGGGAGCAGTACGTC. Protein product: CASSDSLTRREQYV.

This clone has just a few counts. V gene TRBV27 combines with J gene TRBJ2-7, with D perhaps TRBD2 (6 bases). The germline V and J ends were trimmed by 2 bases and 7 bases, with 12 bases remaining between them. CDR1 is MNHEY and CDR2 is SMNVEV in the germline V gene (reference sequence). This CDR3 has 13 amino acids. The CDR3 sequence: CASSLGGFEEQYF. The DNA of the CDR3 is TGTGCCAGCAGTTTAGGAGGGTTTGAGGAGCAGTACTTC.

The chain has TRBV21-1 and TRBJ1-5; the D call TRBD1 from the table was never checked on the DNA. TRBV21-1 represents a pseudogene. There are 15 residues in the CDR3. In DNA form, the CDR3 reads TGTGCCAGCAGCCCCGGGACAGGGTCGAATCAGCCCCAGCATTTT. It yields the protein CASSPGTGSNQPQHF.